The 10 T cell receptor beta chains given below trace back to one sample, sequenced in a study of T cells in Graves' hyperthyroidism and ophthalmopathy. There were TCR beta CDR3 regions amplified from RNA transcripts. The HTBI set primed first-round TCR CDR3 RT-PCR. TCRdb processed the multiplex PCR reads anew with MiXCR; each CDR3 protein has one entry. This table holds around 600,000 distinct CDR3 sequences, approximately 15% found once. The sequencing sample was made of blood. These receptors originate from a woman aged 40-49 years with Graves' ophthalmopathy.

This clonotype came up a few times. The chain is built from TRBV6-6 and TRBJ1-3; no reliable D call. The CDR3 consists of 15 residues. Germline CDR1 is MNHNY and CDR2 is SVGAGI (reference sequence). V lost 0 bases and J 0 bases, leaving 6 bases between the germline ends. The CDR3 DNA is TGTGCCAGCAGTTACTCAACAAGCTCTGGAAACACCATATATTTT. Protein product: CASSYSTSSGNTIYF.

There are many counts of this clonotype. The rearrangement links TRBV7-9 to TRBJ1-1; possible D gene TRBD1, 6 bases. The CDR3 is 15 residues long. Per the germline V gene, CDR1 is SEHNR and CDR2 is FQNEAQ (reference sequence). Trimming stripped 2 bases from V and 4 bases from J, with 14 bases between. The CDR3 nucleotides read TGTGCCAGCAGCTTAACGGGCGGGGGGGCCACTGAAGCTTTCTTT. Encoded protein: CASSLTGGGATEAFF.

This clonotype was counted at least ten times. The chain carries TRBV18 and TRBJ1-1; D may be TRBD1 (5 bases). The CDR3 runs 15 residues. Per the germline V gene, CDR1 is KGHSH and CDR2 is LQKENI. V dropped 3 bases and J dropped 6 bases, with 17 bases sitting between them. CDR3 residues: CASSPSRVGLAEAFF. Written as DNA, the CDR3 is TGTGCCAGCTCACCCTCCAGGGTGGGCTTAGCTGAAGCTTTCTTT.

This clonotype was detected many times. V usage is TRBV30 and J usage is TRBJ2-5; possible D gene TRBD1, 5 bases. CDR3 length: 13 residues. With 2 bases removed from V and 2 bases from J, the gap between germline ends came to 9 bases. CDR1 and CDR2 (germline): GTSNPN, SVGIG (reference sequence). The DNA of the CDR3 is TGTGCCTGGAGTTCAGGGATTCAAGAGACCCAGTACTTC. It translates to CAWSSGIQETQYF.

This clonotype was seen a handful of times. The V call is TRBV5-1, the J call TRBJ2-6, with D possibly being TRBD1 (5 bases). Germline V gene data show CDR1 as SGHRS and CDR2 as YFSETQ. Trimming shortened V by 4 bases and J by 2 bases, and 7 bases separated the two germline ends. The CDR3 is made up of 14 amino acids. The CDR3 loop reads CASSPRAGANVLTF. The CDR3 DNA follows: TGCGCCAGCAGCCCCAGGGCTGGGGCCAACGTCCTGACTTTC.

At least ten counts were recorded for this clonotype. The genes are TRBV3-1 and TRBJ2-7, with D unresolved. Trimming shortened V by 4 bases and J by 0 bases, and 10 bases separated the two germline ends. The CDR3 has 14 residues. Germline CDR1 reads LGHDT; CDR2 reads YNNKEL (reference sequence). The CDR3 DNA reads TGTGCCAGCAGCCTCCGGGCACACTCCTACGAGCAGTACTTC. Translation gives CASSLRAHSYEQYF.

The table lists this clonotype with many counts. V is TRBV7-9 and J is TRBJ2-7; tentative D call: TRBD1 (5 bases). Germline V lookup: CDR1 SEHNR, CDR2 FQNEAQ (reference sequence). The V and J ends lost 2 bases and 2 bases respectively, with 10 bases between them. The CDR3 length is 14 residues. CDR3 nucleotides: TGTGCCAGCAGCTTACCGACAGTACCCTACGAGCAGTACTTC. It encodes CASSLPTVPYEQYF. Supplemented by reference TRBV7-9 and TRBJ2-7, the full variable domain reads DTGVSQNPRHKITKRGQNVTFRCDPISEHNRLYWYRQTLGQGPEFLTYFQNEAQLEKSRLLSDRFSAERPKGSFSTLEIQRTEQGDSAMYLCASSLPTVPYEQYFGPGTRLTVT.

The chain employs TRBV6-9 and TRBJ2-7; 7 bases are a match to TRBD1. CDR1 is MNHGY and CDR2 is SVAAGI in the germline V gene. The V gene end was trimmed by 3 bases and the J gene end by 3 bases; junction bases not matched to a gene: 5. CDR3 length equals 14 residues. For the CDR3, the DNA is TGTGCCAGCAGTTACACAGGGGAACACTACGAGCAGTACTTC. Protein product: CASSYTGEHYEQYF.

The gene calls are TRBV30 and TRBJ2-1; 11 bases line up with TRBD2. Germline loops: CDR1 GTSNPN, CDR2 SVGIG (reference sequence). With V trimmed by 0 bases and J by 5 bases, 3 bases remained unmatched. This CDR3 has 15 residues. CDR3 nucleotide sequence: TGTGCCTGGAGTGTCGGGACTAGCGGACACAATGAGCAGTTCTTC. It codes for CAWSVGTSGHNEQFF.

The V and J genes are TRBV20-1 and TRBJ2-7, with D perhaps TRBD1 or TRBD2 (5 bases each). Germline lookup yields CDR1 DFQATT and CDR2 SNEGSKA (reference sequence). The CDR3 extends over 13 amino acids. V lost 5 bases and J 2 bases, leaving 13 bases between the germline ends. The CDR3 loop reads CSARQGPTYEQYF. DNA of the CDR3: TGCAGTGCTCGCCAGGGACCTACCTACGAGCAGTACTTC.